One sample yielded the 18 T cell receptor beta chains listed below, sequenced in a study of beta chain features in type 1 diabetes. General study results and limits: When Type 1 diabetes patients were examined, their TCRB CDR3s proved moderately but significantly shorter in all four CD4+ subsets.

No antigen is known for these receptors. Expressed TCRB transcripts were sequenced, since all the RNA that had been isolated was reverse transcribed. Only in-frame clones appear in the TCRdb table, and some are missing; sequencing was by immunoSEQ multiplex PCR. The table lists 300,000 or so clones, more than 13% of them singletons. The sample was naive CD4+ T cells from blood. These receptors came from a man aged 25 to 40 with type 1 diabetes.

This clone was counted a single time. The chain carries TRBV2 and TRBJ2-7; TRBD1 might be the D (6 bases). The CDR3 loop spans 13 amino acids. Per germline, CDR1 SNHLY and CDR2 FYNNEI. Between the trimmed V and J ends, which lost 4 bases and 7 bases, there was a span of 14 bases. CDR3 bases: TGTGCCAGCAGTGTCAACAGGGCGTGGGAGCAGTACTTC. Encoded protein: CASSVNRAWEQYF.

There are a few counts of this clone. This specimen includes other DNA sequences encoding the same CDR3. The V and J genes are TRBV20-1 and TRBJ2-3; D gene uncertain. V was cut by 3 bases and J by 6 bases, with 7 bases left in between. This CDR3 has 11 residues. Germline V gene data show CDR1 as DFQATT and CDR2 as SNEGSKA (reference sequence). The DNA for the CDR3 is TGCAGTGCTAGGCCCGGGGATACGCAGTATTTT. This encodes CSARPGDTQYF.

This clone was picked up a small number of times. The DNA for the CDR3 is TGTGCCAGCAGTTTTCGGACAGAAGAGACCCAGTACTTC. This translates into CASSFRTEETQYF. This rearrangement joins TRBV27 to TRBJ2-5; a weak D match, TRBD1 (6 bases). The V gene's germline CDR1 is MNHEY and CDR2 SMNVEV (reference sequence). Trimming pared 3 bases from V and 3 bases from J, leaving 8 bases between. The CDR3 covers 13 residues.

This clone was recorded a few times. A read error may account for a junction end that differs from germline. The CDR3 DNA follows: TGTGCCATGGGAACCGCGCACCGGGAACTCTTGAGAGCATTC. Translation gives CAMGTAHRELLRAF. The rearrangement links TRBV2 to TRBJ2-4; possible D gene TRBD2, 5 bases. The CDR3 is 14 amino acids. The V gene's germline CDR1 is SNHLY and CDR2 FYNNEI.

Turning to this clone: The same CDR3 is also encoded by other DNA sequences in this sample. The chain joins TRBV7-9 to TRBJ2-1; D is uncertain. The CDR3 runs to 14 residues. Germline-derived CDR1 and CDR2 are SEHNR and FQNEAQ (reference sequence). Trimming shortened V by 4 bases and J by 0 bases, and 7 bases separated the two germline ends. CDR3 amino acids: CASSSSGSYNEQFF. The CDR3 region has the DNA TGTGCCAGCAGCTCGTCGGGCTCCTACAATGAGCAGTTCTTC.

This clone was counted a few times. The CDR3 nucleotides are TGTGCTAGTGCCCGACAGGGGAACACTGAAGCTTTCTTT. Translation gives CASARQGNTEAFF. This chain uses TRBV12-5 with TRBJ1-1, with TRBD1 identical over 7 bases. Per the germline V gene, CDR1 is LGHNT and CDR2 is FRNRAP. With V trimmed by 7 bases and J by 1 base, 3 bases remained unmatched. CDR3 length equals 13 residues.

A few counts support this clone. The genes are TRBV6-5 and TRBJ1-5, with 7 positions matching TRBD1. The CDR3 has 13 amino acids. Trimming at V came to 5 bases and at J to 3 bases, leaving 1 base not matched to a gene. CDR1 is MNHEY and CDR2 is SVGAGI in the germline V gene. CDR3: CASSGTVNQPQHF. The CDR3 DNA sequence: TGTGCCAGCAGTGGGACAGTCAATCAGCCCCAGCATTTT.

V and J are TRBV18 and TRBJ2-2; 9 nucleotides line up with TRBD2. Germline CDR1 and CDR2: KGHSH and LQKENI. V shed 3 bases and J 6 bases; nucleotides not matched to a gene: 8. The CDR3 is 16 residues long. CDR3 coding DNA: TGTGCCAGCTCACCCTCTAGCGGGACCTCACCCGGGGAGCTGTTTTTT. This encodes CASSPSSGTSPGELFF.

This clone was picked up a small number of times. CDR3 nucleotide sequence: TGTGCCAGCAGATTTACGACAGGGAGTACTGAAGCTTTCTTT. It translates to CASRFTTGSTEAFF. This chain joins TRBV6-4 and TRBJ1-1; TRBD1 matches at 7 bases. The ends lost 6 bases at V and 5 bases at J; junction bases unmatched: 9. The CDR3 totals 14 residues. Germline lookup yields CDR1 MRHNA and CDR2 SNTAGT.

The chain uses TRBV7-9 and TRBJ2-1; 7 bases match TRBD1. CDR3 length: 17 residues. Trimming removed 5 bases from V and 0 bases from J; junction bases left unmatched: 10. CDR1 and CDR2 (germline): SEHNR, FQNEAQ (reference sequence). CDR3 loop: CASSTRQGLSSYNEQFF. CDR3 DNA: TGTGCCAGCAGCACCCGACAGGGCCTTAGCTCCTACAATGAGCAGTTCTTC.

The DNA of the CDR3 is TGTGCCAGCCCGCGGCGGGAGGGCACAGATACGCAGTATTTT. Its protein is CASPRREGTDTQYF. The chain employs TRBV7-2 and TRBJ2-3; TRBD2 matches 8 bases. Germline lookup yields CDR1 SGHTA and CDR2 FQGNSA. V dropped 8 bases and J dropped 1; count of bases not matched to a gene: 5. The CDR3 covers 14 residues. The entire variable domain, with the rest obtained from reference TRBV7-2 and TRBJ2-3, is as follows: GAGVSQSPSNKVTEKGKDVELRCDPISGHTALYWYRQSLGQGLEFLIYFQGNSAPDKSGLPSDRFSAERTGGSVSTLTIQRTQQEDSAVYLCASPRREGTDTQYFGPGTRLTVL.

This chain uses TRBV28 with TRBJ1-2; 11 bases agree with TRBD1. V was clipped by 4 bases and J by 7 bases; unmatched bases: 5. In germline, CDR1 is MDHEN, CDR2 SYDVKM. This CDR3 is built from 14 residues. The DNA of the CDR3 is TGTGCCAGCAGTTCCGGACAGGGGGCAGGTGGCTACACCTTC. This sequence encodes CASSSGQGAGGYTF.

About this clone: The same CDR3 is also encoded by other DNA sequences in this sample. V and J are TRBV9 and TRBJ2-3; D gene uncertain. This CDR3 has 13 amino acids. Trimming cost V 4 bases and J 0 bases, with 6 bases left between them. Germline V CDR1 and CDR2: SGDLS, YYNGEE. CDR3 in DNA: TGTGCCAGCAGCTCCCCAAGCACAGATACGCAGTATTTT. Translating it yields CASSSPSTDTQYF.

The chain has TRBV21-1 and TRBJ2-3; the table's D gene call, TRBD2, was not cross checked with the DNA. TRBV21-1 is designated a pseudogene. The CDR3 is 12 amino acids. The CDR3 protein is CASSKRGDTQYF. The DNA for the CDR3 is TGTGCCAGCAGCAAACGGGGGGATACGCAGTATTTT.

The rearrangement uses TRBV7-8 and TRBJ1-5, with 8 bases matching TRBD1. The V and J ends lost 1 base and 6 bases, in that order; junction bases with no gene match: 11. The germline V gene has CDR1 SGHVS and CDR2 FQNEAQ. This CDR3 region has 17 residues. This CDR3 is CASSLVFRSGGSQPQHF. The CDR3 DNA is TGTGCCAGCAGCTTAGTATTCAGGTCAGGGGGCAGTCAGCCCCAGCATTTT.

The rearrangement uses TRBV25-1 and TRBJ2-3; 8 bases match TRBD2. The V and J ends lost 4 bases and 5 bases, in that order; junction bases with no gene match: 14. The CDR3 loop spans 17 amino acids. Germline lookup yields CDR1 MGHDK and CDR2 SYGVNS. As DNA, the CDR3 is TGTGCCAGCAGTGCAAATTTGGGACTAGAGTTATTAGATACGCAGTATTTT. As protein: CASSANLGLELLDTQYF.

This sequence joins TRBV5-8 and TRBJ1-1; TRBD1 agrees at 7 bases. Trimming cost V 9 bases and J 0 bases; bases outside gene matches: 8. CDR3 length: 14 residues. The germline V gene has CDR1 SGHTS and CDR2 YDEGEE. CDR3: CATKRQGMNTEAFF. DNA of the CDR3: TGTGCCACCAAGAGACAGGGAATGAACACTGAAGCTTTCTTT. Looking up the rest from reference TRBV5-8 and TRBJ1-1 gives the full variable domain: EAGVTQSPTHLIKTRGQQATLRCSPISGHTSVYWYQQALGLGLQFLLWYDEGEERNRGNFPPRFSGRQFPNYSSELNVNALELEDSALYLCATKRQGMNTEAFFGQGTRLTVV.

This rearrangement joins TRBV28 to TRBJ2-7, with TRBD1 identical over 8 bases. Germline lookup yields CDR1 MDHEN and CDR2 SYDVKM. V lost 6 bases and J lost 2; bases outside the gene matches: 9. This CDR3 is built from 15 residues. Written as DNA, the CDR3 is TGTGCCAGCAGCAGAGGGGGGACAGGACCCTACGAGCAGTACTTC. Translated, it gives CASSRGGTGPYEQYF.